Listed here are 15 T cell receptor beta chains from one sample, sequenced in a study of T cell responses to AZD1222 COVID-19 vaccine. This table comes from immunoSEQ multiplex PCR, and its TCRdb copy is limited to in-frame clones, with some not included. Of under 150,000 clones in the sample, roughly 87% were seen once. The sequences come from peripheral blood, collected 28 days after the second AZD1222 dose. The source is an adult who received the AZD1222 COVID-19 vaccine.

This clone appeared a few times. The J gene is TRBJ2-7, the V gene TRBV4-3; 12 bases are a match to TRBD2. Germline V gene lookup returns CDR1 LGHNA and CDR2 YSLEER. The CDR3 totals 14 residues. V was clipped by 1 base and J by 9 bases; unmatched bases: 4. The CDR3 protein is CASSQGLAGERQYF. CDR3 nucleotide sequence: TGCGCCAGCAGCCAAGGACTAGCGGGGGAGAGGCAGTACTTC.

The rearrangement joins TRBV6-5 to TRBJ1-1; 8 nucleotides agree with TRBD1. The junction had 4 bases not matched to a gene; V was cut back by 4 bases and J by 3 bases. The CDR3 runs to 14 residues. Germline CDR1 reads MNHEY; CDR2 reads SVGAGI. This CDR3 is CASSLQGGDTEAFF. CDR3 bases: TGTGCCAGCAGTTTACAGGGGGGTGACACTGAAGCTTTCTTT.

CDR3 region: CASSLARVGKAFF. The CDR3 DNA sequence: TGTGCCAGCAGCTTAGCGAGGGTGGGAAAAGCTTTCTTT. This chain uses TRBV7-9 with TRBJ1-1; D not certain. Trimming shortened V by 0 bases and J by 9 bases, and 11 bases separated the two germline ends. CDR3 length: 13 amino acids. The germline gives CDR1 SEHNR, CDR2 FQNEAQ (reference sequence).

V is TRBV29-1 and J is TRBJ2-5; no reliable D call. Germline V gene lookup returns CDR1 SQVTM and CDR2 ANQGSEA. The germline V and J ends were trimmed by 4 bases and 7 bases, with 10 bases remaining between them. CDR3 size: 11 residues. CDR3 in amino acids: CSVGGLGTQYF. CDR3 nucleotides: TGCAGCGTTGGGGGTTTAGGGACCCAGTACTTC.

This chain links TRBV19 with TRBJ1-2; 7 bases match TRBD1. The CDR3 totals 15 residues. The germline V gene has CDR1 LNHDA and CDR2 SQIVND (reference sequence). Germline trimming cut 3 bases from V and 4 bases from J; bases unmatched to any gene: 8. CDR3 in amino acids: CASSMGDSYSYGYTF. The DNA of the CDR3 is TGTGCCAGTAGTATGGGGGACAGTTACTCCTATGGCTACACCTTC.

The CDR3 reads CASRATGAGANVLTF. The CDR3 DNA reads as TGTGCCAGCAGGGCCACAGGGGCTGGGGCCAACGTCCTGACTTTC. The J gene is TRBJ2-6, the V gene TRBV3-1 (or the pseudogene TRBV3-2), with 7 positions matching TRBD1. The V segment lost 6 bases and the J segment 2 bases; nucleotides outside the gene matches: 4. CDR3 length equals 15 residues. Germline loops: CDR1 LGHDT, CDR2 YNNKEL (reference sequence).

The chain is built from TRBV18 and TRBJ2-1; 8 bases are a match to TRBD2. Trimming cost V 3 bases and J 5 bases; bases outside gene matches: 9. This CDR3 region has 16 residues. Per the germline V gene, CDR1 is KGHSH and CDR2 is LQKENI. The CDR3 DNA is TGTGCCAGCTCACCTCCGACTAGCGAGACAAACAATGAGCAGTTCTTC. It yields the protein CASSPPTSETNNEQFF.

This rearrangement joins TRBV19 to TRBJ2-3; D is uncertain. Between the trimmed V and J ends, which lost 6 bases and 2 bases, there was a span of 9 bases. The CDR3 is 13 residues long. From germline, CDR1 is LNHDA and CDR2 SQIVND (reference sequence). The chain's CDR3 is CASSRTDTDTQYF. The CDR3 nucleotides are TGTGCCAGTAGCCGAACCGACACAGATACGCAGTATTTT.

The chain links TRBV5-1 to TRBJ2-1; tentatively, D is TRBD1 (6 bases). V lost 4 bases to trimming and J lost 8 bases, with 16 bases between them. The germline V gene encodes CDR1 SGHRS and CDR2 YFSETQ. The CDR3 is 14 amino acids. The CDR3: CASSLTSGADEQFF. The CDR3 DNA follows: TGCGCCAGCAGCCTAACCTCAGGGGCTGATGAGCAGTTCTTC.

This chain links TRBV27 with TRBJ2-6, with D uncertain. The CDR3 extends over 14 amino acids. Germline V lookup: CDR1 MNHEY, CDR2 SMNVEV (reference sequence). V dropped 6 bases and J dropped 4 bases, with 10 bases sitting between them. CDR3 loop: CASRTVPGANVLTF. In DNA form, the CDR3 reads TGTGCCAGCAGGACCGTCCCAGGGGCCAACGTCCTGACTTTC.

This chain uses TRBV18 with TRBJ1-1, with 9 bases fitting TRBD1. From germline, CDR1 is KGHSH and CDR2 LQKENI. CDR3 length: 14 amino acids. Trimming cost V 8 bases and J 6 bases; bases outside gene matches: 10. The CDR3 bases are TGTGCCAGCCGTCCGGGACAGGGATGGTCTGAAGCTTTCTTT. Protein: CASRPGQGWSEAFF.

A single count supports this clone. The genes are TRBV29-1 and TRBJ1-2, with TRBD1 matching 9 bases. After removal of 3 bases from V and 3 bases from J, the junction contained 5 bases not matched to a gene. Germline V gene sequence: CDR1 SQVTM, CDR2 ANQGSEA. The CDR3 totals 14 residues. Here the CDR3 reads CSVESRDRDYGYTF. The CDR3 region has the DNA TGCAGCGTTGAGAGCCGGGACAGGGACTATGGCTACACCTTC.

The chain is built from TRBV5-4 and TRBJ1-4; D is unclear. V dropped 0 bases and J dropped 8 bases, with 14 bases sitting between them. This CDR3 region has 15 residues. CDR1 is SGHNT and CDR2 is YYREEE in the germline V gene (reference sequence). DNA of the CDR3: TGTGCCAGCAGCTTGGGATGGGGATTTGGGGAAAAACTGTTTTTT. Residues: CASSLGWGFGEKLFF. Full variable domain (missing parts from reference TRBV5-4 and TRBJ1-4): ETGVTQSPTHLIKTRGQQVTLRCSSQSGHNTVSWYQQALGQGPQFIFQYYREEENGRGNFPPRFSGLQFPNYSSELNVNALELDDSALYLCASSLGWGFGEKLFFGSGTQLSVL.

This rearrangement joins TRBV18 to TRBJ1-1, with D possibly being TRBD1 (6 bases). CDR1 and CDR2 (germline): KGHSH, LQKENI. The V gene lost 6 bases and the J gene lost 0 bases, with 11 bases spanning the gap. This CDR3 spans 14 amino acids. CDR3 region: CASSHDRLNTEAFF. CDR3 nucleotides: TGTGCCAGCTCTCACGACAGGTTGAACACTGAAGCTTTCTTT.

The chain links TRBV30 to TRBJ1-6; D is unresolved. Germline CDR1 is GTSNPN and CDR2 is SVGIG (reference sequence). The CDR3 loop spans 14 amino acids. The V gene lost 7 bases and the J gene lost 0 bases, with 10 bases spanning the gap. CDR3 nucleotides: TGTGCCTCGTGGACGAGCTCCTATAATTCACCCCTCCACTTT. Its protein product is CASWTSSYNSPLHF.